What follows are 20 T cell receptor beta chains derived from one specimen sequenced in a study of cytomegalovirus exposure and HLA in healthy donors. PCR involved 60 Vbeta and 13 Jbeta primers. The method was immunoSEQ multiplex PCR; TCRdb's version includes in-frame clones alone and lacks a portion of them. Seen here are 210,000 or so clones, over 65% observed once, and the top ten hold about 14%. The sample comprised PBMCs. Receptors originate from a man aged 35 to 55 in good health and CMV-seronegative.

This chain uses TRBV6-6 with TRBJ2-5; D is uncertain. With 1 base removed from V and 1 base from J, the gap between germline ends came to 4 bases. The length of the CDR3 is 13 residues. CDR1 and CDR2 from the germline V gene are MNHNY and SVGAGI (reference sequence). The CDR3 coding sequence is TGTGCCAGCAGTTACTACAGCCAAGAGACCCAGTACTTC. Protein product: CASSYYSQETQYF.

J is TRBJ2-5 and V is TRBV6-1; unclear D gene. The CDR3 runs to 15 residues. The V end was cut by 2 bases, the J end by 4 bases, with 14 bases between. CDR1 is MNHNS and CDR2 is SASEGT in the germline V gene. CDR3 DNA: TGTGCCAGCAGTGAACGGTTGGGCCTCGGAGAGACCCAGTACTTC. It codes for CASSERLGLGETQYF.

The chain carries TRBV13 and TRBJ2-1, with 8 bases identical to TRBD2. The CDR3 has 17 amino acids. The J segment lost 8 bases and the V segment lost 0 bases, leaving 12 bases of the junction unmatched. Looked up from germline, CDR1 is PRHDT and CDR2 is FYEKMQ (reference sequence). In DNA form, the CDR3 reads TGTGCCAGCAGCTTAGGCGCGGCGGGGGGCCTTCGGCATGAGCAGTTCTTC. Encoded protein: CASSLGAAGGLRHEQFF. Full variable domain (rest looked up from reference TRBV13 and TRBJ2-1): AAGVIQSPRHLIKEKRETATLKCYPIPRHDTVYWYQQGPGQDPQFLISFYEKMQSDKGSIPDRFSAQQFSDYHSELNMSSLELGDSALYFCASSLGAAGGLRHEQFFGPGTRLTVL.

The chain employs TRBV7-2 and TRBJ1-2; possibly TRBD1 for D (6 bases). Trimming removed 3 bases at V and 6 bases at J, with 11 bases between. CDR1 SGHTA and CDR2 FQGNSA come from the germline V gene. This CDR3 comprises 13 residues. CDR3 sequence reads: CASSFPGHNGYTF. Here the CDR3 DNA reads TGTGCCAGCAGCTTCCCGGGACATAATGGCTACACCTTC.

The chain combines TRBV9 with TRBJ2-1, with TRBD2 matching 10 bases. Germline assignment: CDR1 SGDLS and CDR2 YYNGEE. V dropped 3 bases and J dropped 4; count of bases not matched to a gene: 4. The CDR3 has 15 residues. CDR3 DNA: TGTGCCAGCAGCGCGAGCGGGGGGGGGTACAATGAGCAGTTCTTC. Protein product: CASSASGGGYNEQFF.

The V gene is TRBV9, the J gene TRBJ2-5, with 7 positions matching TRBD1. Per the germline V gene, CDR1 is SGDLS and CDR2 is YYNGEE. This CDR3 contains 14 residues. The J segment lost 4 bases and the V segment lost 4 bases, leaving 7 bases of the junction unmatched. CDR3 nucleotide sequence: TGTGCCAGCAGCCGACAGGGAGAACGAGAGACCCAGTACTTC. It translates to CASSRQGERETQYF.

V and J are TRBV19 and TRBJ2-6; 10 positions match TRBD2. V dropped 10 bases and J dropped 0; count of bases not matched to a gene: 6. This CDR3 is 16 amino acids long. CDR1 LNHDA and CDR2 SQIVND come from the germline V gene (reference sequence). CDR3 DNA sequence: TGTGCCACCCATAGCGGGGGGCTCTCTGGGGCCAACGTCCTGACTTTC. Translating gives CATHSGGLSGANVLTF.

In its sample, this clone was seen once. The chain couples TRBV11-2 to TRBJ2-7; weak D call: TRBD2 (6 bases). Germline loops: CDR1 SGHAT, CDR2 FQNNGV. The CDR3 length is 14 residues. V was trimmed by 3 bases and J by 3 bases, leaving 12 bases between them. In DNA form, the CDR3 reads TGTGCCAGCAGCTTGCAGGACTACCGCTACGAGCAGTACTTC. It yields the protein CASSLQDYRYEQYF.

The chain employs TRBV7-9 and TRBJ2-7; D gene ambiguous. Trimming removed 5 bases from V and 0 bases from J, with 14 bases in between. The CDR3 sequence is 15 residues long. Germline-derived CDR1 and CDR2 are SEHNR and FQNEAQ (reference sequence). As DNA, the CDR3 is TGTGCCAGCAGCCAAGAGGCTAGTTCCTCCTACGAGCAGTACTTC. Translated: CASSQEASSSYEQYF.

V gene TRBV15 combines with J gene TRBJ1-2, with D unresolved. V shed 5 bases and J shed 1 base, with 11 bases lying between them. There are 14 residues in the CDR3. Germline CDR1 reads LNHNV; CDR2 reads YYDKDF (reference sequence). The CDR3 region is CATSRPGINYGYTF. In DNA form, the CDR3 reads TGTGCCACCAGCCGTCCGGGGATTAACTATGGCTACACCTTC.

The V gene is TRBV7-6, the J gene TRBJ1-5; weak D call: TRBD1 (5 bases). V was cut by 3 bases and J by 3 bases, with 12 bases left in between. Germline loops: CDR1 SGHVS, CDR2 FNYEAQ. The CDR3 runs to 15 residues. The CDR3: CASSFSGGVNQPQHF. CDR3 in DNA: TGTGCCAGCAGCTTCTCGGGAGGGGTCAATCAGCCCCAGCATTTT.

The V and J genes are TRBV28 and TRBJ1-2; perhaps TRBD1 as D (5 bases). CDR3 length: 12 amino acids. Per germline, CDR1 MDHEN and CDR2 SYDVKM. CDR3 residues: CLSWAPGGGYTF. The CDR3 region has the DNA TGTTTGTCTTGGGCCCCGGGGGGTGGCTACACCTTC.

This clone has only a few counts. V is TRBV5-1 and J is TRBJ2-2; tentative D call: TRBD2 (6 bases). The V end lost 0 bases, the J end lost 4 bases, and 7 bases lay between the germline ends. Germline V lookup: CDR1 SGHRS, CDR2 YFSETQ. The CDR3 is made up of 14 amino acids. CDR3 DNA: TGCGCCAGCAGCTTGGCGACTAGCACCGGGGAGCTGTTTTTT. This gives the protein CASSLATSTGELFF.

The chain recombines TRBV6-6 with TRBJ2-5, with TRBD1 identical over 7 bases. The CDR3 runs 16 residues. Germline CDR1 reads MNHNY; CDR2 reads SVGAGI (reference sequence). V shed 4 bases, J shed 4 bases, and the junction held 12 bases outside the gene matches. CDR3 sequence reads: CASSSRPRQGRETQYF. CDR3 DNA: TGTGCCAGCAGTTCCAGACCCCGACAGGGAAGAGAGACCCAGTACTTC.

This sequence joins TRBV18 and TRBJ1-4; 10 bases are shared with TRBD1. Germline-derived CDR1 and CDR2 are KGHSH and LQKENI. Germline trimming cut 10 bases from V and 8 bases from J; bases unmatched to any gene: 10. This CDR3 contains 14 residues. CDR3 DNA: TGTGCCACCAGGAGACAGGGGGCGAACGAAAAACTGTTTTTT. Protein: CATRRQGANEKLFF.

The V gene is TRBV4-1, the J gene TRBJ2-7, with D tentatively TRBD2 (5 bases). There are 11 residues in the CDR3. The germline CDR1 and CDR2 sequences are MGHRA and YSYEKL. Trimming stripped 5 bases from V and 6 bases from J, with 8 bases between. Written as DNA, the CDR3 is TGCGCCAGCAGCATGGCGGGCGAGCAGTACTTC. Protein: CASSMAGEQYF.

This clone was detected once. The chain employs TRBV7-2 and TRBJ2-5, with 8 bases aligning to TRBD1. Germline CDR1 and CDR2: SGHTA and FQGNSA. V trimming: 5 bases; J trimming: 5 bases; junction bases outside the gene matches: 4. The CDR3 totals 13 residues. This chain's CDR3 is CASSGDRGETQYF. CDR3 coding DNA: TGTGCCAGCAGCGGTGACAGGGGTGAGACCCAGTACTTC.

Here the CDR3 reads CSVKGGGNEKLFF. CDR3 nucleotide sequence: TGCAGCGTTAAAGGGGGGGGAAATGAAAAACTGTTTTTT. V is TRBV29-1 and J is TRBJ1-4; a weak D match, TRBD1 (6 bases). The V end lost 5 bases, the J end lost 5 bases, and 12 bases lay between the germline ends. In germline, CDR1 is SQVTM, CDR2 ANQGSEA. The CDR3 has 13 residues.

This chain connects TRBV7-2 to TRBJ2-3, with unresolved D. Germline V lookup: CDR1 SGHTA, CDR2 FQGNSA. V lost 4 bases and J 0 bases, leaving 8 bases between the germline ends. The CDR3 has 14 amino acids. CDR3 nucleotides: TGTGCCAGCAGCTCTAGTCCTAGCACAGATACGCAGTATTTT. As protein: CASSSSPSTDTQYF.

The gene calls are TRBV19 and TRBJ1-2; 7 nucleotides line up with TRBD1. This CDR3 is 13 amino acids long. J lost 8 bases, V lost 5 bases, and 8 bases had no gene match. The germline V gene has CDR1 LNHDA and CDR2 SQIVND (reference sequence). The CDR3 is CASSQEGARGYTF. In DNA, the CDR3 is TGTGCCAGTAGTCAAGAGGGGGCGCGAGGCTACACCTTC.